This is a list of T cell receptor beta chains from one sample in a study of metastatic and nonmetastatic thyroid tumors. TCRdb re-called clones via MiXCR from the PCR reads. The repertoire holds roughly 65,000 clones, with over 12% as singletons. Specimen: blood. All receptors derive from a male donor with papillary thyroid cancer or a benign thyroid nodule (not recorded which). Some clones in this sample may be carry-over from other donors' samples. Both conserved end residues are part of each CDR3. D genes are given only for firm matches. A row's size may be missing; if present it is once, few, many or a size class.

clone_size j_call d_call v_call cdr3_aa cdr3_nt
many TRBJ1-4 . TRBV12-3/TRBV12-4 CASSFGEKLFF TGTGCCAGCAGTTTCGGTGAAAAACTGTTTTTT
few TRBJ2-1 TRBD2 TRBV6-1 CASSEPAGGVVEQFF TGTGCCAGCAGTGAACCAGCGGGGGGGGTAGTGGAGCAGTTCTTC
medium-sized TRBJ1-5 TRBD1 TRBV20-1 CSAGTGGNQPQHF TGCAGTGCCGGGACAGGGGGAAATCAGCCCCAGCATTTT
many TRBJ2-3 . TRBV18 CASSPGRSTDTQYF TGTGCCAGCTCACCTGGACGCAGCACAGATACGCAGTATTTT
many TRBJ2-5 . TRBV11-2 CASSPTRETQYF TGTGCCAGCAGCCCCACGCGAGAGACCCAGTACTTC
once TRBJ2-2 TRBD1 TRBV7-2 CASSLSGQGNTGELFF TGTGCCAGCAGCTTATCGGGACAGGGGAACACCGGGGAGCTGTTTTTT
few TRBJ1-3 . TRBV6-2/TRBV6-3 CASSFYRSSGNTIYF TGTGCCAGCAGCTTCTACAGAAGCTCTGGAAACACCATATATTTT
. TRBJ2-7 TRBD2 TRBV5-4 CASSLGIGLAGTYEQYF TGTGCCAGCAGCTTGGGTATCGGACTAGCGGGTACCTACGAGCAGTACTTC
few TRBJ2-7 TRBD1 TRBV6-1 CASSLKGANEQYF TGTGCCAGCAGTTTAAAGGGGGCAAACGAGCAGTACTTC
many TRBJ2-1 TRBD2 TRBV20-1 CSALFTSGLNEQFF TGCAGTGCCCTCTTCACTAGCGGGCTCAATGAGCAGTTCTTC
. TRBJ1-5 TRBD1 TRBV6-2/TRBV6-3 CTSSWTGGDQPKHF TGTACCAGCAGTTGGACAGGGGGCGACCAGCCCAAGCATTTT
many TRBJ1-5 . TRBV18 CASSPQGRDSNQPQHF TGTGCCAGCTCACCTCAGGGACGGGATAGCAATCAGCCCCAGCATTTT
few TRBJ2-7 . TRBV6-2/TRBV6-3 CASRAAWAARSGNYDQYF TGTGCCAGCAGGGCCGCGTGGGCGGCTCGGAGTGGGAACTACGATCAGTACTTC
many TRBJ1-2 . TRBV12-3/TRBV12-4 CASSPRGGEGYTF TGTGCCAGCAGCCCACGTGGGGGGGAAGGCTACACCTTC
. TRBJ2-7 . TRBV28 CASSQVAYEQYF TGTGCCAGCAGTCAGGTGGCTTACGAGCAGTACTTC
. TRBJ2-1 . TRBV5-1 CASSGTLDGEQFF TGCGCCAGCAGCGGAACTTTGGATGGAGAGCAGTTCTTC
many TRBJ1-2 TRBD1 TRBV3-1 CASSQGVGTANYGYTF TGTGCCAGCAGCCAAGGAGTCGGGACAGCTAACTATGGCTACACCTTC
many TRBJ1-1 . TRBV19 CASRRGVDTEAFF TGTGCCAGCAGGCGAGGGGTCGACACTGAAGCTTTCTTT
. TRBJ2-2 TRBD2 TRBV20-1 CSARDFTAGVAGELFF TGCAGTGCTAGAGACTTTACAGCGGGAGTCGCCGGGGAGCTGTTTTTT
many TRBJ1-3 . TRBV6-1 CASSPGGRNTIYF TGTGCCAGCAGCCCCGGGGGGAGAAACACCATATATTTT
many TRBJ1-3 . TRBV6-1 CASSRTSGNTIYF TGTGCCAGCAGTCGGACCTCTGGAAACACCATATATTTT
few TRBJ2-4 . TRBV28 CASSPRRLLNIQYF TGTGCCAGCAGTCCCCGCAGGCTACTCAACATTCAGTACTTC
many TRBJ1-2 . TRBV28 CASSRRGYYGYTF TGTGCCAGCAGTCGCAGGGGTTACTATGGCTACACCTTC
few TRBJ1-2 TRBD1 TRBV6-1 CASSEHGQGNGYAF TGTGCCAGCAGTGAACACGGACAGGGTAATGGCTACGCCTTC
many TRBJ1-5 . TRBV27 CASSLSGGRQPQHF TGTGCCAGCAGTTTATCCGGGGGAAGGCAGCCCCAGCATTTT
many TRBJ2-5 TRBD2 TRBV5-1 CASSLGTSFSETQYF TGCGCCAGCAGTCTCGGGACTAGCTTTTCGGAGACCCAGTACTTC
. TRBJ2-3 TRBD2 TRBV5-1 CASSLDLAGGIADKQYF TGCGCCAGCAGCTTGGATCTAGCGGGAGGTATCGCAGATAAACAGTATTTT
many TRBJ1-2 . TRBV15 CATSRRDSWDYGYTF TGTGCCACCAGCAGAAGGGACTCTTGGGACTATGGCTACACCTTC
many TRBJ1-1 TRBD1 TRBV12-3/TRBV12-4 CASSSTGDTEAFF TGTGCCAGCAGTTCGACAGGGGACACTGAAGCTTTCTTT
. TRBJ1-5 . TRBV2 CASSNCDNSAQHF TGTGCCAGCAGTAACTGTGACAATTCAGCCCAGCATTTT
. TRBJ2-5 . TRBV3-1 CASSQGEEAQYF TGTGCCAGCAGCCAAGGCGAAGAGGCCCAGTACTTC
many TRBJ1-2 . TRBV6-1 CASSESDANYGYTF TGTGCCAGCAGTGAATCAGATGCTAACTATGGCTACACCTTC
few TRBJ2-7 . TRBV12-3/TRBV12-4 CASRPRRGTSYEQYF TGTGCCAGCAGACCTAGACGGGGCACTTCCTACGAGCAGTACTTC
few TRBJ1-1 . TRBV6-1 CASSESRPRSGVAFF TGTGCCAGCAGTGAATCCCGTCCTCGGTCGGGGGTAGCTTTCTTT
many TRBJ2-3 TRBD2 TRBV2 CASRATSGRTDTQYF TGTGCCAGCAGGGCAACTAGCGGGAGAACAGATACGCAGTATTTT
many TRBJ2-1 TRBD2 TRBV6-5 CASSYNRGEGLDEQFF TGTGCCAGCAGTTACAATCGGGGGGAGGGCCTCGATGAGCAGTTCTTC
many TRBJ1-1 . TRBV7-9 CASSFGASTEAFF TGTGCCAGCAGCTTCGGGGCCAGCACTGAAGCTTTCTTT
few TRBJ2-5 TRBD2 TRBV29-1 CSVDRGRETQYF TGCAGCGTTGATCGCGGGAGGGAGACCCAGTACTTC
many TRBJ2-3 TRBD1 TRBV6-1 CASDSGTGHTDTQYF TGTGCCAGCGACTCCGGGACAGGCCACACAGATACGCAGTATTTT
many TRBJ2-7 TRBD2 TRBV20-1 CSARGLAGDSYEQYF TGCAGTGCTAGAGGGTTAGCGGGGGACTCCTACGAGCAGTACTTC
many TRBJ1-2 . TRBV9 CASSVATEGFSTYGYTF TGTGCCAGCAGCGTAGCGACGGAAGGGTTCTCCACCTATGGCTACACCTTC